Sequencing of this TCR beta chain was carried out in a study of T cell responses to AZD1222 COVID-19 vaccine (TCRdb year 2021). Looking at the study overall: TCR sequencing was performed for more than 230 trial participants, of whom around 210 were given two doses of AZD1222 and approximately 25 were given two doses of MenACWY control vaccine. Trial participants were enrolled by age into subgroups of 18-55, 56-69 and 70-plus years, and around 150, 28 and 57 TCR-sequenced participants, respectively, were included in these subgroups.

Between the V and J ends, shortened by 5 bases and 3 bases respectively, the junction contains 14 bases. CDR1 and CDR2, per the germline V gene, are MNHNS and SASEGT. From the cysteine up to the phenylalanine, the CDR3 has a length of 15 residues. Kept here is only the CDR3 DNA, which spans 45 bases and is read in frame from base 1. In light of the paper, this sample's time point label describes: about 28 days (+/-7) after the second vaccine dose. AZD1222 recipients with second doses at about 4 weeks or about 12 weeks were pooled, because spike-specific TCR depth and breadth did not differ between schedules. Vaccinee samples were obtained from the UK trials COV001 and COV002, which included a single-blind randomized controlled phase 2/3 trial of AZD1222 (ChAdOx1 nCoV-19) in healthy adults. Trial participant PBMC samples were collected at day 0 and day 28 after the second dose for TCRbeta chain sequencing.

General study outcomes and caveats: Conclusions about previously exposed vaccinees are limited, since just a handful of AZD1222 recipients were seropositive for SARS-CoV-2 at baseline. Reportedly, almost half of the unique spike-specific TCRs recognized epitopes lying outside the regions that are mutated in the B.1.351 and B.1.1.7 variants. Vaccine-associated CD4 TCRs spanned the whole spike protein, with dominant responses in regions 160-218 and 743-854. A significant rise in spike-specific TCR breadth and depth was observed after two AZD1222 doses relative to day 0 and relative to MenACWY recipients. In the small 56-69-year group, the increase in depth fell short of significance, most likely because of low power. Because no samples from the day 14 peak response were available, repertoires could be characterized only after the peak T cell response. Participants were mostly white British, with more females than males. The authors suggested clonal diversity may have been underestimated.

The CDR3 regions of human TCRbeta chains were analyzed by immunosequencing. Processing in the source paper ran as follows. TCRs in the repertoires were compared against a reference library of SARS-CoV-2-specific TCRs that had been generated with the MIRA antigen-specificity platform. Breadth was defined as the fraction of unique TCRs that were SARS-CoV-2-associated. Depth was defined as the fraction of total T cells that were SARS-CoV-2-associated. Using the MIRA data, each spike-specific TCR was assigned both to the spike region to which the TCR was reactive and to a CD4 or CD8 class. Log10-transformed breadth and depth values were compared by one-way ANOVA with Sidak's multiple comparisons tests. Not all clones reach the TCRdb copy of this immuneACCESS table, which keeps in-frame sequences only. Checked studies attribute under half of the gap to unresolved V genes and leave the rest unexplained. D and trimming come from the DNA, and the V and J calls and clone size come from that table. Present in this sample are more than 70,000 clones, 70% to 90% of which were seen just once. The ten top clones hold around 5% of the sample.

This clone was seen a single time. Its antigen specificity is not known. No quality values exist for individual bases; no much larger clone is one base distant. Recombination connected TRBV6-1 to TRBJ1-5, with no D gene named confidently. The sequence derives from an adult who received the AZD1222 COVID-19 vaccine. The sample here was peripheral blood, taken 28 days after the second AZD1222 dose. The nucleotide sequence reads as follows: TGTGCCAGCAGTACGCCGGGAGGATTCAATCAGCCCCAGCATTTT. The translation is CASSTPGGFNQPQHF.